Presented here are 12 T cell receptor beta chains from one specimen sequenced in a study of blood T cell repertoires in COVID-19. The repertoire was sequenced with immunoSEQ multiplex PCR; TCRdb's copy has only in-frame clones and lacks some. This sample yields about 260,000 clones, of which approximately 90% are seen a single time; roughly 3.6% belongs to the top ten. Sequences were obtained from peripheral blood. These receptors all stem from a woman between 35 and 50 years old with acute or convalescent COVID-19.

The V call is TRBV6-1, the J call TRBJ2-3; TRBD1 might be the D (6 bases). Germline lookup yields CDR1 MNHNS and CDR2 SASEGT. The CDR3 extends over 14 amino acids. V lost 0 bases to trimming and J lost 9 bases, with 13 bases between them. Written as DNA, the CDR3 is TGTGCCAGCAGTGAAGCCCCCGACAGGCGAACGCAGTATTTT. Translating it yields CASSEAPDRRTQYF.

The V call is TRBV9, the J call TRBJ2-7, with a weak D call TRBD2 (6 bases). Deletions cut 3 bases from V and 3 bases from J, with 16 bases between. The CDR3 sequence is 15 residues long. Germline V gene sequence: CDR1 SGDLS, CDR2 YYNGEE. The chain's CDR3 is CASSEGTGGSYEQYV. CDR3 DNA: TGTGCCAGCAGCGAGGGGACCGGGGGAAGCTACGAGCAGTACGTC.

The J gene is TRBJ2-5, the V gene TRBV7-9; 7 bases fit TRBD1. Germline values: CDR1 SEHNR, CDR2 FQNEAQ (reference sequence). CDR3 length equals 13 residues. V lost 5 bases to trimming and J lost 4 bases; unmatched junction nucleotides: 4. The CDR3 loop is CASSRRQGETQYF. DNA for the CDR3: TGTGCCAGCAGCCGCCGACAGGGAGAGACCCAGTACTTC.

The J gene is TRBJ1-4, the V gene TRBV23-1; D is possibly TRBD1 (5 bases). TRBV23-1 is noted as an ORF with a role that remains uncertain. CDR3 size: 14 residues. Trimming left V 4 bases short and J 7 bases short, with 13 bases between. This CDR3 is CASSPRGGGEKLFF. Written as DNA, the CDR3 is TGCGCCAGCAGTCCCCGTGGCGGGGGTGAAAAACTGTTTTTT.

The rearrangement uses TRBV4-1 and TRBJ2-5; TRBD1 agrees at 8 bases. V was clipped by 1 base and J by 3 bases; unmatched bases: 4. Germline CDR1 is MGHRA and CDR2 is YSYEKL. CDR3 length equals 15 residues. This CDR3 is CASSQVGTGKETQYF. Written as DNA, the CDR3 is TGCGCCAGCAGCCAAGTAGGGACAGGAAAAGAGACCCAGTACTTC.

The chain employs TRBV25-1 and TRBJ1-4, with D hard to call. V was pared by 0 bases and J by 8 bases, with 7 bases between. The CDR3 extends over 13 amino acids. The germline V gene encodes CDR1 MGHDK and CDR2 SYGVNS. The CDR3 DNA reads TGTGCCAGCAGTGAATATGAGAGAGAAAAACTGTTTTTT. Encoded protein: CASSEYEREKLFF.

To note about this clone: Other nucleotide sequences from this sample produce the same CDR3. This chain links TRBV19 with TRBJ1-1, with a tentative D call TRBD1 (6 bases). The CDR3 contains 13 residues. V was trimmed by 6 bases and J by 3 bases, leaving 11 bases between them. Germline CDR1 LNHDA, CDR2 SQIVND (reference sequence). The CDR3, as DNA: TGTGCCAGTAGCCCAACAGGGTACACTGAAGCTTTCTTT. This sequence encodes CASSPTGYTEAFF.

This sequence joins TRBV9 and TRBJ1-2; D not certain. The CDR3 runs to 13 residues. CDR1 and CDR2 (germline): SGDLS, YYNGEE. Trimming took 5 bases from V and 2 from J, leaving 10 bases between them. CDR3 in amino acids: CASRNRENYGYTF. The CDR3, as DNA: TGTGCCAGCAGAAACCGGGAGAACTATGGCTACACCTTC.

This clone was seen a single time. V gene TRBV4-2 combines with J gene TRBJ1-1, with a tentative D call TRBD1 (6 bases). This CDR3 contains 15 residues. With 4 bases removed from V and 3 bases from J, the gap between germline ends came to 15 bases. CDR1 LGHNA and CDR2 YNFKEQ come from the germline V gene. Here the CDR3 reads CASSLRTDAYTEAFF. The DNA for the CDR3 is TGTGCCAGCAGCCTTAGGACAGACGCTTACACTGAAGCTTTCTTT.

About this clone: In the same sample, other DNA sequences code for this CDR3. The rearrangement joins TRBV12-3 or TRBV12-4 to TRBJ1-1; no clear D gene. V was trimmed by 7 bases and J by 0 bases, leaving 3 bases between them. CDR3 size: 11 residues. The CDR3 sequence is CASTLNTEAFF. The CDR3 coding sequence is TGTGCCAGCACTTTGAACACTGAAGCTTTCTTT.

This rearrangement joins TRBV19 to TRBJ1-2; 10 nucleotides line up with TRBD1. V shed 6 bases and J 1 base; nucleotides not matched to a gene: 11. The CDR3 contains 17 residues. The germline V gene encodes CDR1 LNHDA and CDR2 SQIVND (reference sequence). CDR3 coding DNA: TGTGCCAGTAGGGGACGAGGGACAGGGGTGGTTAACTATGGCTACACCTTC. Translated: CASRGRGTGVVNYGYTF.

J is TRBJ1-2 and V is TRBV11-2, with D unresolved. CDR3 size: 14 residues. V was pared by 0 bases and J by 8 bases, with 13 bases between. Germline CDR1 SGHAT, CDR2 FQNNGV. CDR3 nucleotide sequence: TGTGCCAGCAGCTTAGAACAGAAACGGCGCGGCTACACCTTC. Translation gives CASSLEQKRRGYTF.